A selection of T cell receptor beta chains follows, all from one sample in a study of T cell responses to AZD1222 COVID-19 vaccine. The data were produced by immunoSEQ multiplex PCR, yet TCRdb's version contains in-frame clones alone and is incomplete. This table has some 150,000 clones, about 91% appearing once. Sequenced material: peripheral blood, taken on day 0 of MenACWY control vaccination. Source of these receptors: an adult in good health. Both conserved end residues are part of each CDR3. Each record gives: clone size, V gene, CDR3 length, D gene, J gene, CDR3 protein, CDR3 DNA. The D gene is left open where the match is weak. Clone size is given for some rows only: seen once, a few or many times, or a class if the clone is expanded.

.	TRBV10-3	13	.	TRBJ1-3	CAIRETSGNTIYF	TGTGCCATCCGGGAAACCTCTGGAAACACCATATATTTT
few	TRBV5-1	15	TRBD1	TRBJ2-7	CASSRDGTGMYEQYF	TGCGCCAGCAGCAGGGATGGGACAGGAATGTACGAGCAGTACTTC
.	TRBV25-1	16	.	TRBJ1-5	CASSDQQGSLGQPQHF	TGTGCCAGCAGTGATCAGCAGGGCAGCCTAGGACAGCCCCAGCATTTT
.	TRBV10-3	16	TRBD1	TRBJ1-1	CAISEGQGAEWTEAFF	TGTGCCATCTCGGAAGGACAGGGGGCTGAGTGGACTGAAGCTTTCTTT
.	TRBV7-2	11	.	TRBJ2-7	CASSLQYEQYF	TGTGCCAGCAGCTTACAGTACGAGCAGTACTTC
.	TRBV7-9	14	.	TRBJ1-1	CASSAGRANTEAFF	TGTGCCAGCAGTGCAGGGAGAGCGAACACTGAAGCTTTCTTT
.	TRBV19	15	.	TRBJ2-4	CASSINWAAKNIQYF	TGTGCCAGTAGTATAAACTGGGCGGCCAAAAACATTCAGTACTTC
.	TRBV7-9	16	TRBD2	TRBJ2-7	CASSLVSGTLSYEQYF	TGTGCCAGCAGCTTAGTTAGCGGGACACTCTCCTACGAGCAGTACTTC
.	TRBV5-1	15	.	TRBJ1-1	CASSLFGSGVSEAFF	TGCGCCAGCAGCTTGTTCGGCAGCGGGGTCAGTGAAGCTTTCTTT
.	TRBV6-2/TRBV6-3	14	.	TRBJ1-1	CASSPPGTSTEAFF	TGTGCCAGCAGTCCCCCGGGGACATCCACTGAAGCTTTCTTT
.	TRBV9	13	.	TRBJ2-7	CASSLDSSYEQYF	TGTGCCAGCAGCTTGGACAGCTCCTACGAGCAGTACTTC
.	TRBV7-3	13	.	TRBJ1-1	CASSLKGYTEAFF	TGTGCCAGCAGCTTAAAAGGCTACACTGAAGCTTTCTTT
.	TRBV27	13	.	TRBJ2-3	CASSLSLPDTQYF	TGTGCCAGCAGTTTATCCCTCCCAGATACGCAGTATTTT
.	TRBV4-1	14	.	TRBJ2-3	CASSQGRATDTQYF	TGCGCCAGCAGCCAAGGGCGGGCCACAGATACGCAGTATTTT
once	TRBV4-1	17	.	TRBJ1-1	CASSQDRIGSSNTEAFF	TGCGCCAGCAGCCAAGATCGCATCGGGAGCAGTAACACTGAAGCTTTCTTT
.	TRBV7-2	19	TRBD1	TRBJ2-7	CASSPPTGGGGPISYEQYF	TGTGCCAGCAGCCCGCCTACAGGGGGCGGAGGCCCAATCTCCTACGAGCAGTACTTC
.	TRBV28	14	.	TRBJ1-5	CASSLAGSNQPQHF	TGTGCCAGCAGTTTAGCAGGGAGCAATCAGCCCCAGCATTTT
few	TRBV7-9	12	.	TRBJ2-3	CASSAPGDTQYF	TGTGCCAGCAGCGCGCCGGGCGATACGCAGTATTTT
.	TRBV9	15	.	TRBJ1-2	CASSGAGGRYYGYTF	TGTGCCAGCAGCGGAGCTGGGGGGCGGTACTATGGCTACACCTTC
.	TRBV7-9	14	.	TRBJ1-2	CASSLGLHSRGYTF	TGTGCCAGCAGCTTAGGGTTACACTCTCGTGGCTACACCTTC
.	TRBV7-9	13	TRBD1	TRBJ1-6	CASTKDRDSPLHF	TGTGCCAGCACTAAGGACAGGGACTCACCCCTCCACTTT
.	TRBV5-8	12	.	TRBJ2-7	CASSLGRYEQYF	TGTGCCAGCAGCTTGGGCCGCTACGAGCAGTACTTC
few	TRBV28	14	.	TRBJ2-1	CASSDNRAGNEQFF	TGTGCCAGCAGTGATAATAGAGCGGGTAATGAGCAGTTCTTC
.	TRBV6-5	15	TRBD1	TRBJ1-5	CASSRTGTGNQPQHF	TGTGCCAGCAGCCGGACAGGGACGGGCAATCAGCCCCAGCATTTT
.	TRBV5-1	13	.	TRBJ1-2	CASSSLSTYGYTF	TGCGCCAGCAGCTCACTGTCCACTTATGGCTACACCTTC
.	TRBV27	15	.	TRBJ2-1	CASDPLSGGNGEQFF	TGTGCCAGCGACCCTCTGAGCGGCGGTAATGGTGAGCAGTTCTTC
.	TRBV7-9	15	.	TRBJ2-1	CASSLGGPPYNEQFF	TGTGCCAGCAGCTTAGGAGGCCCACCTTACAATGAGCAGTTCTTC
.	TRBV7-9	13	.	TRBJ1-4	CASSLDGREKLFF	TGTGCCAGCAGCTTAGATGGGAGGGAAAAACTGTTTTTT
.	TRBV20-1	13	.	TRBJ2-3	CSASLAHTDTQYF	TGCAGTGCTAGTTTAGCTCATACAGATACGCAGTATTTT
.	TRBV18	15	.	TRBJ1-6	CASSPHRLDNSPLHF	TGTGCCAGCTCACCACACAGGTTGGATAATTCACCCCTCCACTTT
.	TRBV12-3/TRBV12-4	13	.	TRBJ2-2	CASSHQGAGELFF	TGTGCCAGCAGTCATCAGGGCGCCGGGGAGCTGTTTTTT
once	TRBV7-9	15	TRBD1	TRBJ2-7	CASAKTGGSSYEQYF	TGTGCCAGCGCGAAGACAGGGGGTAGCTCCTACGAGCAGTACTTC
.	TRBV12-3/TRBV12-4	12	.	TRBJ2-3	CASTSESDTQYF	TGTGCCAGCACCTCCGAGTCAGATACGCAGTATTTT
.	TRBV30	14	.	TRBJ2-3	CAWRNRAAGDTQYF	TGTGCCTGGAGAAACCGGGCAGCGGGAGATACGCAGTATTTT
.	TRBV5-8	16	TRBD1	TRBJ1-2	CASSFLADRGDYGYTF	TGTGCCAGCAGCTTTCTAGCTGACAGGGGGGACTATGGCTACACCTTC
.	TRBV19	15	TRBD1	TRBJ1-1	CASSNHGTGGTEAFF	TGTGCCAGTAGTAACCACGGGACAGGGGGCACTGAAGCTTTCTTT
.	TRBV7-3	13	.	TRBJ1-3	CASSSGYGNTIYF	TGTGCCAGCAGCTCAGGGTATGGAAACACCATATATTTT
.	TRBV5-4	15	.	TRBJ2-1	CASSSPGLIDNEQFF	TGTGCCAGCAGCTCACCCGGACTGATAGACAATGAGCAGTTCTTC
.	TRBV12-3/TRBV12-4	13	.	TRBJ1-3	CASRRGDGNTIYF	TGTGCCAGCAGAAGGGGGGATGGAAACACCATATATTTT
.	TRBV29-1	10	.	TRBJ1-2	CSVERGGYTF	TGCAGCGTTGAGAGGGGCGGCTACACCTTC
.	TRBV9	17	TRBD2	TRBJ2-2	CASSVGSSGRRAGELFF	TGTGCCAGCAGCGTGGGTTCTAGCGGGAGGAGGGCCGGGGAGCTGTTTTTT
.	TRBV6-5	15	TRBD2	TRBJ2-7	CASSLPGAGGPQQYF	TGTGCCAGCAGTTTGCCAGGGGCGGGAGGGCCCCAGCAGTACTTC
few	TRBV5-1	17	.	TRBJ2-7	CASRRDPLGRGSYEQYF	TGCGCCAGCAGGAGAGACCCCCTGGGCAGGGGATCCTACGAGCAGTACTTC
once	TRBV7-3	16	TRBD2	TRBJ2-3	CASSSGMSGGAGTQYF	TGTGCCAGCAGCTCGGGGATGAGCGGGGGGGCCGGTACGCAGTATTTT
.	TRBV11-2	16	.	TRBJ2-5	CASSLGQHGLEETQYF	TGTGCCAGCAGCTTAGGACAGCACGGGTTAGAAGAGACCCAGTACTTC
once	TRBV30	12	.	TRBJ2-1	CAWRKGGTEQFF	TGTGCCTGGAGGAAGGGGGGCACTGAGCAGTTCTTC
.	TRBV11-3	12	.	TRBJ1-1	CASSLGTAEAFF	TGTGCCAGCAGCTTAGGGACAGCTGAAGCTTTCTTT
.	TRBV18	14	.	TRBJ2-7	CASSPTSWSYEQYF	TGTGCCAGCTCACCAACTTCATGGTCCTACGAGCAGTACTTC
.	TRBV21-1	16	.	TRBJ2-1	CASSKVDRSLYNEQFF	TGTGCCAGCAGCAAAGTGGACAGGAGCCTCTACAATGAGCAGTTCTTC
.	TRBV27	14	TRBD2	TRBJ2-1	CASSLGTSSREQFF	TGTGCCAGCAGTTTAGGGACTAGTTCGCGTGAGCAGTTCTTC
.	TRBV5-1	14	.	TRBJ1-2	CASSLGREDYGYTF	TGCGCCAGCAGCTTGGGCAGGGAAGACTATGGCTACACCTTC
.	TRBV11-3	13	.	TRBJ2-7	CASSRGGQYEQYF	TGTGCCAGCAGCAGAGGGGGGCAGTACGAGCAGTACTTC
.	TRBV5-1	15	TRBD2	TRBJ2-1	CASRGASGTVNEQFF	TGCGCCAGCAGGGGGGCTAGCGGGACAGTGAATGAGCAGTTCTTC
.	TRBV24-1	14	.	TRBJ1-2	CATSDSRGAYGYTF	TGTGCCACCAGTGATTCCAGGGGAGCCTATGGCTACACCTTC
.	TRBV13	15	.	TRBJ1-1	CASSPRQNMNTEAFF	TGTGCCAGCAGCCCCCGACAGAACATGAACACTGAAGCTTTCTTT
.	TRBV11-3	16	.	TRBJ1-4	CASSLGRGEANEKLFF	TGTGCCAGCAGCTTAGGACGCGGAGAGGCTAATGAAAAACTGTTTTTT
many	TRBV5-5	15	.	TRBJ1-2	CASSLSGVPNYGYTF	TGTGCCAGCAGCTTGTCGGGGGTGCCTAACTATGGCTACACCTTC
few	TRBV9	15	.	TRBJ1-1	CASSLEPSGIFEAFF	TGTGCCAGCAGCCTAGAGCCCTCTGGAATCTTTGAAGCTTTCTTT
.	TRBV4-3	14	.	TRBJ2-7	CASSQGNIGYEQYF	TGCGCCAGCAGCCAAGGGAATATAGGCTACGAGCAGTACTTC
.	TRBV6-5	16	.	TRBJ2-1	CASSYTGPPTFDEQFF	TGTGCCAGCAGTTACACAGGGCCCCCGACTTTCGATGAGCAGTTCTTC